This TCR beta chain was profiled in a study of cytomegalovirus exposure and HLA in healthy donors. Study-wide results and caveats: A prior analysis recorded that most TCR beta V segments were productive about 87% or about 30% of the time. High specificity and sensitivity for cytomegalovirus status were reported for the classifier. In a later analysis, V- and J-gene trimming of beta chains associated with a DCLRE1C missense variant, replicated independently. Judged likely to be a sequencing artifact was a cluster of highly shared sequence variants.

The PCR made use of 60 Vbeta and 13 Jbeta primers. Assay used: immunoSEQ multiplex PCR; TCRdb lists only in-frame clones, some missing. Of just over 150,000 clones listed, 60% to 85% are singletons. Regarding this clone: The antigen is unknown.

Germline CDR1 WNHNN, CDR2 SYGVQD (reference sequence). This CDR3 has 16 amino acids. The V gene end was trimmed by 7 bases and the J gene end by 8 bases; junction bases not matched to a gene: 17. The source material was PBMCs. The receptor comes from a woman in her 40s in good health and CMV-seronegative. J is TRBJ2-1 and V is TRBV10-1; TRBD1 agrees at 7 bases. The CDR3 loop reads CASTGQAPIENDEQFF. CDR3 nucleotide sequence: TGCGCCAGCACCGGACAGGCGCCGATTGAGAACGATGAGCAGTTCTTC.